This T cell receptor beta chain originates from a study of cytomegalovirus exposure and HLA in healthy donors. Study-wide points: The authors considered a cluster of highly shared sequence variants likely to be a sequencing artifact.

Germline loops: CDR1 MDHEN, CDR2 SYDVKM. This CDR3 has 16 residues. The J segment lost 5 bases and the V segment lost 1 base, leaving 9 bases of the junction unmatched. Those who donated were healthy bone marrow donors. To note about this clone: Its specificity is not known.

PCR primers comprised 60 Vbeta and 13 Jbeta primers. The data were produced by immunoSEQ multiplex PCR, yet TCRdb's version contains in-frame clones alone and is incomplete. The sample spans some 200,000 clones; the ten largest clones claim 0.9% to 1.4%. This clonotype was sampled from a girl aged 2 to 9 in good health and CMV-seropositive. Sequencing input: PBMCs. The chain joins TRBV28 to TRBJ2-5, with TRBD1 matching 8 bases. CDR3 amino acids: CASSLSGTGLQETQYF. The CDR3 DNA reads TGTGCCAGCAGTTTATCCGGGACAGGCCTCCAGGAGACCCAGTACTTC.